Detailed here is one T cell receptor (beta chain). As yet, its antigen is unknown. Assay used: immunoSEQ multiplex PCR; TCRdb lists only in-frame clones, some missing. The profile covers around 2.5 million clones, with more than 85% appearing a single time and approximately 0.37% taken by the ten largest. This specimen belongs to a study of shared clonotypes between healthy human individuals. Whole-study results and caveats: Investigators collected only blood, and repertoires in tissues likely differ.

The CDR3 has 15 amino acids. Germline CDR1 and CDR2: MGHRA and YSYEKL. Trimming cost V 0 bases and J 0 bases, with 6 bases left between them. J is TRBJ1-5 and V is TRBV4-1, with D hard to call. The receptor was isolated from a man younger than 35 in good health. Some clones in this sample may be carry-over from other donors' samples. Sequenced input: naive CD4+ T cells from PBMCs. Subset of the sample: CD45RA+ positively selected. This CDR3 is CASSQDRSSNQPQHF. The CDR3 DNA reads TGCGCCAGCAGCCAAGACAGATCTAGCAATCAGCCCCAGCATTTT.